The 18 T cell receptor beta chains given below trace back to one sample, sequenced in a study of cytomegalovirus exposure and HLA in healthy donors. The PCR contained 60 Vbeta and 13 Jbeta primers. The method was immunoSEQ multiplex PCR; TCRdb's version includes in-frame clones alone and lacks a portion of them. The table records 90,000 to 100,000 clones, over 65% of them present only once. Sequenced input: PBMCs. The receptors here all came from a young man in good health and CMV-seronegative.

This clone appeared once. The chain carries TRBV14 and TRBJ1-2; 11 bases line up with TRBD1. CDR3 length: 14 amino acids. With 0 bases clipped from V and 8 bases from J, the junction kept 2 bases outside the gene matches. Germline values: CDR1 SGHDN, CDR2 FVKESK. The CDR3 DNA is TGTGCCAGCAGCCAAGACGGGACAGGGGGAGGCTACACCTTC. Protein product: CASSQDGTGGGYTF.

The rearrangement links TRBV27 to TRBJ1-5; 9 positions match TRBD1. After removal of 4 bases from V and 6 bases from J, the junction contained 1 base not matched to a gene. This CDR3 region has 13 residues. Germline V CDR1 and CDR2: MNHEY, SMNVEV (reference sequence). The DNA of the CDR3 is TGTGCCAGCAGTTGGGACAGGGCTCAGCCCCAGCATTTT. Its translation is CASSWDRAQPQHF.

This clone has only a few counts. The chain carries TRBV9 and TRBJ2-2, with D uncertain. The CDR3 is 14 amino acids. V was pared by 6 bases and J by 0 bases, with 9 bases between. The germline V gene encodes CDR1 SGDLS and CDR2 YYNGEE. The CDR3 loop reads CASKASANTGELFF. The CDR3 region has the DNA TGTGCCAGCAAGGCCAGCGCGAACACCGGGGAGCTGTTTTTT. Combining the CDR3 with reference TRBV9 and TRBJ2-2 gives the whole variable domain DSGVTQTPKHLITATGQRVTLRCSPRSGDLSVYWYQQSLDQGLQFLIQYYNGEERAKGNILERFSAQQFPDLHSELNLSSLELGDSALYFCASKASANTGELFFGEGSRLTVL.

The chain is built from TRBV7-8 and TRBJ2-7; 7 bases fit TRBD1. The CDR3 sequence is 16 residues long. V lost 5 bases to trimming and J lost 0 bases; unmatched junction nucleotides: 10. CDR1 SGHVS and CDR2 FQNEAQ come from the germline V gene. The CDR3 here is CASSPRDSLISYEQYF. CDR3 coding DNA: TGTGCCAGCAGCCCCCGGGACAGCCTAATCTCCTACGAGCAGTACTTC.

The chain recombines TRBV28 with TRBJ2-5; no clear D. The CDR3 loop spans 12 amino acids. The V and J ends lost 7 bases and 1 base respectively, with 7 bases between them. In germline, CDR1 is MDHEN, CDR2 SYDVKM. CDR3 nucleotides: TGTGCCAGCACAGAACGCCAAGAGACCCAGTACTTC. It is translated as CASTERQETQYF.

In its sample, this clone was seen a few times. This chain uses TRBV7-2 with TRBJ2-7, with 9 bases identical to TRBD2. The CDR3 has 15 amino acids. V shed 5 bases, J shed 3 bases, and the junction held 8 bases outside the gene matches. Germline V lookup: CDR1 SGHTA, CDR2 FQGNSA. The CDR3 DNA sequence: TGTGCCAGCAGCCCTAATGGGCGGGAGGGCTACGAGCAGTACTTC. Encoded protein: CASSPNGREGYEQYF.

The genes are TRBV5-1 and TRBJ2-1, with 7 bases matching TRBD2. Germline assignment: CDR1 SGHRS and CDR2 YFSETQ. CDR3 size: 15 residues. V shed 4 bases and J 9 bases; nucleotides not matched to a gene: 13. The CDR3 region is CASSISGRSNPEQFF. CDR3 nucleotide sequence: TGCGCCAGCAGCATTAGCGGGCGATCCAATCCTGAGCAGTTCTTC.

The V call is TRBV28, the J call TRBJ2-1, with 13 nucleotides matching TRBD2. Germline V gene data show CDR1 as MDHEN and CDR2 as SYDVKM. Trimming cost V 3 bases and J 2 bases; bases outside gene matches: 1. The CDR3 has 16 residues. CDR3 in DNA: TGTGCCAGCAGTTTCGGGACTAGCGGGACCTACAATGAGCAGTTCTTC. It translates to CASSFGTSGTYNEQFF.

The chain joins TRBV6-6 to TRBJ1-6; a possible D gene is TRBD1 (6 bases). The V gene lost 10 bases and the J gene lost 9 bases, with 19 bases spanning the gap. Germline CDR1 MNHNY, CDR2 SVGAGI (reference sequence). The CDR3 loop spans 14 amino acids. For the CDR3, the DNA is TGTGCCACCGGGAAGGGGGAGGGTTCTTCACCCCTCCACTTT. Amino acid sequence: CATGKGEGSSPLHF.

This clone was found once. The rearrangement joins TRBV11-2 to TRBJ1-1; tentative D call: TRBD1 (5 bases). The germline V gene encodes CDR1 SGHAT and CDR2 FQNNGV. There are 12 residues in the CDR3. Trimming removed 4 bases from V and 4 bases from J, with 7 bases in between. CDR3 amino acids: CASSWGGTEAFF. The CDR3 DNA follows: TGTGCCAGCAGCTGGGGGGGCACTGAAGCTTTCTTT.

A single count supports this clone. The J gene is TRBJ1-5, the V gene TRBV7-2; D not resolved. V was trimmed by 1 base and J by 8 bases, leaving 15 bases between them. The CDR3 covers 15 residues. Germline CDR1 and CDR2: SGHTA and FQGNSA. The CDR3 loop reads CASSLVRASGEPQHF. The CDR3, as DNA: TGTGCCAGCAGCTTAGTTCGCGCGAGTGGTGAGCCCCAGCATTTT. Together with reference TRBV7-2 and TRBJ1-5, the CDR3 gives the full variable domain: GAGVSQSPSNKVTEKGKDVELRCDPISGHTALYWYRQSLGQGLEFLIYFQGNSAPDKSGLPSDRFSAERTGGSVSTLTIQRTQQEDSAVYLCASSLVRASGEPQHFGDGTRLSIL.

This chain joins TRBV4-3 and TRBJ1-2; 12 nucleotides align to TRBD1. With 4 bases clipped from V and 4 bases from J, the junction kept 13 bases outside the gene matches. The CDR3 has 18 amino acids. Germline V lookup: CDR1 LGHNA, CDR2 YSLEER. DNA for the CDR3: TGCGCCAGCAGCCCAACCCCCCCGGGACAGGGGGCGAGCTATGGCTACACCTTC. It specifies CASSPTPPGQGASYGYTF.

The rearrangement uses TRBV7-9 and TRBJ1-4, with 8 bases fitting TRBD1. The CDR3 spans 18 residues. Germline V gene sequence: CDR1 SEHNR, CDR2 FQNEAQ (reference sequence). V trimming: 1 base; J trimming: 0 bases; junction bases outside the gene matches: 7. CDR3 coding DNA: TGTGCCAGCAGCTTAGACAGGGGGTTTTCTCCAACTAATGAAAAACTGTTTTTT. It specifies CASSLDRGFSPTNEKLFF.

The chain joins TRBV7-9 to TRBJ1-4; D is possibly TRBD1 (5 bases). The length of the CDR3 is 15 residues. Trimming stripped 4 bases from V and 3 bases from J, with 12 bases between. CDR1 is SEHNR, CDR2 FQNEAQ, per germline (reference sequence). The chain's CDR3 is CASSSLGGANEKLFF. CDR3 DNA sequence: TGTGCCAGCAGCTCCCTGGGAGGGGCTAATGAAAAACTGTTTTTT.

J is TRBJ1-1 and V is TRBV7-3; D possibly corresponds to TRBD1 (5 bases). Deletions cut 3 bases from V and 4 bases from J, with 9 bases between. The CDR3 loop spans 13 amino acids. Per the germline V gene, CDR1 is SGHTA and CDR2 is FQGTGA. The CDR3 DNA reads TGTGCCAGCAGCTTTACTCAGGGCACTGAAGCTTTCTTT. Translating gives CASSFTQGTEAFF.

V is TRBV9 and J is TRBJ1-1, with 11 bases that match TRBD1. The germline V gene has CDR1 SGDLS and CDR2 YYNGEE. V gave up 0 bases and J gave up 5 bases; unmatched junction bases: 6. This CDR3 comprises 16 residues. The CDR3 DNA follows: TGTGCCAGCAGCGTAGGAAGCGGGACAGGGGGAACTGAAGCTTTCTTT. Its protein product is CASSVGSGTGGTEAFF.

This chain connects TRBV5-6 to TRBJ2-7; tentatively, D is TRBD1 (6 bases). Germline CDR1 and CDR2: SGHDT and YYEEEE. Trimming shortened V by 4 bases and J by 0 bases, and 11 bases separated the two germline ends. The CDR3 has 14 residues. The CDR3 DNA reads TGTGCCAGCAGCGTGGACAGAAGCTCCTACGAGCAGTACTTC. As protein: CASSVDRSSYEQYF.

The CDR3 region is CASSLTTGSYTEAFF. The CDR3 DNA follows: TGTGCCAGCAGTTTAACGACAGGGTCGTACACTGAAGCTTTCTTT. V and J are TRBV27 and TRBJ1-1, with TRBD1 matching 7 bases. From germline, CDR1 is MNHEY and CDR2 SMNVEV (reference sequence). The CDR3 spans 15 residues. Germline trimming cut 2 bases from V and 3 bases from J; bases unmatched to any gene: 6.